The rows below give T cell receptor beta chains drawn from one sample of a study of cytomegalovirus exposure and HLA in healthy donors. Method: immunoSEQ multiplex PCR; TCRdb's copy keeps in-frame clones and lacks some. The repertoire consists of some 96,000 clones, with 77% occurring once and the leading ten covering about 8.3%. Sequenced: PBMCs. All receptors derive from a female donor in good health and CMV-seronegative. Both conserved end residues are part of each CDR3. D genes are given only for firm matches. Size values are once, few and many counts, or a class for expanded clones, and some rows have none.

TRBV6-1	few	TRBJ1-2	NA	TGTGCCAGCAGTGAAGTATACGGGGGTTTCTATGGCTACACCTTC	CASSEVYGGFYGYTF
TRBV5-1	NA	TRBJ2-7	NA	TGCGCCAGCACAGCTTATGGATCAGGGTACGAGCAGTACTTC	CASTAYGSGYEQYF
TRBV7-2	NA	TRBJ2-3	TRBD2	TGTGCCAGCAGCTGGACTAGCGGGGCCACAGATACGCAGTATTTT	CASSWTSGATDTQYF
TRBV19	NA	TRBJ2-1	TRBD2	TGTGCCAGTACCGACGGGGGGGTGTACAATGAGCAGTTCTTC	CASTDGGVYNEQFF
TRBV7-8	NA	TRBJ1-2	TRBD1	TGTGCCAGCAGCGCACAGGGGTTTGCGTATGGCTACACCTTC	CASSAQGFAYGYTF
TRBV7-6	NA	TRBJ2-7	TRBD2	TGTGCCAGCAGCTATGGGGGACTAGCGGGGCCCTACGAGCAGTACTTC	CASSYGGLAGPYEQYF
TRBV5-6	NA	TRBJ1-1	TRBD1	TGTGCCAGCAGCCCGGACAGGGGGCTTCTTGGTGCTTTCTTT	CASSPDRGLLGAFF
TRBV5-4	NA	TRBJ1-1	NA	TGTGCCAGCAGCTTGGCCAGGGGAGATGCGGCTGAAGCTTTCTTT	CASSLARGDAAEAFF
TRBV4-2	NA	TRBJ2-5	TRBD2	TGTGCCAGCAGCCAAGAGGGGGAGCGGGAGATTATGGAGACCCAGTACTTC	CASSQEGEREIMETQYF
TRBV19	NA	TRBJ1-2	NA	TGTGCCAGTAGTACCTGGGAGTTCCCCTATGGCTACACCTTC	CASSTWEFPYGYTF
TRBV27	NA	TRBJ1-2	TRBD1	TGTGCCAGCCACGGAGGGACAGGGGCGTACTATGGCTACACCTTC	CASHGGTGAYYGYTF
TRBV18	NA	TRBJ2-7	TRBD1	TGTGCCAGCTCACTTGGGGGACAGGGATCCGAGCAGTACTTC	CASSLGGQGSEQYF
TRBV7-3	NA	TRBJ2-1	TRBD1	TGTGCCAGCAGCTTCGGACAGGGGTACAATGAGCAGTTCTTC	CASSFGQGYNEQFF
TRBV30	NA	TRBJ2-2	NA	TGTGCCTGGGGGGCCCACGGCCAACGACGAACGAACACCGGGGAGCTGTTTTTT	CAWGAHGQRRTNTGELFF
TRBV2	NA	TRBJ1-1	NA	TGTGCCAGCAGCGCGCTAGTTGGGGCTTTCTTT	CASSALVGAFF
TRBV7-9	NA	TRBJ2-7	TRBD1	TGTGCCAGCAGCAGGACAGGCGACTACGAGCAGTACTTC	CASSRTGDYEQYF
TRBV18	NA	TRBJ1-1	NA	TGTGCCAGCTCACCACGGGGGGTAAACACTGAAGCTTTCTTT	CASSPRGVNTEAFF
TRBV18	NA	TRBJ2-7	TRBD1	TGTGCCAGCTCACCCCTATTAGGGACAGGGGGCTTGAGGGAGCAGTACTTC	CASSPLLGTGGLREQYF
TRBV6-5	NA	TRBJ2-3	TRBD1	TGTGCCAGCAGTTCGGGGACAGGATCCACAGATACGCAGTATTTT	CASSSGTGSTDTQYF
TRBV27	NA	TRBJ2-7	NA	TGTGCCAGCAGTTTCAAGCTCCCTAGCTCCTACGAGCAGTACTTC	CASSFKLPSSYEQYF
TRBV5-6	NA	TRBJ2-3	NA	TGTGCCAGCAGCTTGGGGCATCCGAATACGCAGTATTTT	CASSLGHPNTQYF
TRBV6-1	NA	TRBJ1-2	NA	TGTGCCAGCAAGGCAGGGCCATATTATGGCTACACCTTC	CASKAGPYYGYTF
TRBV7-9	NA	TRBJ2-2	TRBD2	TGTGCCAGCACTCTAGCGGGGCCCCACACCGGGGAGCTGTTTTTT	CASTLAGPHTGELFF
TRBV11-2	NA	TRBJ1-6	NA	TGTGCCAGCAGCTTAGATCCGGGAACCTATAATTCACCCCTCCACTTT	CASSLDPGTYNSPLHF
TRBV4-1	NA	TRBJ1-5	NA	TGCGCCAGCAGCCAAAGTCCGGTCAGCGATAGCAATCAGCCCCAGCATTTT	CASSQSPVSDSNQPQHF
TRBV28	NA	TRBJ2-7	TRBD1	TGTGCCAGCACTATCTACAGGGGTACGACCTACGAGCAGTACTTC	CASTIYRGTTYEQYF
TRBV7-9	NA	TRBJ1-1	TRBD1	TGTGCCAGCAGCCCCCGGACAGGGGCCACACTTGAAGCTTTCTTT	CASSPRTGATLEAFF
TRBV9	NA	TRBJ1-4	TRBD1	TGTGCCAGCAGCGGACCAGGACAGGGGGGCTTCGAAAAACTGTTTTTT	CASSGPGQGGFEKLFF
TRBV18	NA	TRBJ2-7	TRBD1	TGTGCCAGCTCATCGACAGGGGAAAAGGGGGGCTACGAGCAGTACTTC	CASSSTGEKGGYEQYF
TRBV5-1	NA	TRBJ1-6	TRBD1	TGCGCCAGCAGCCCGGGGACAGGTCAGTCACCCCTCCACTTT	CASSPGTGQSPLHF
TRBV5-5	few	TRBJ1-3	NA	TGTGCCAGCAGCTTGGTGGGGGGGGGCAGCTTCTCTGGAAACACCATATATTTT	CASSLVGGGSFSGNTIYF
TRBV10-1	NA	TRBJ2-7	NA	TGCGCCAGCAGTGAGTCGGGGGGACTTTACGAGCAGTACTTC	CASSESGGLYEQYF
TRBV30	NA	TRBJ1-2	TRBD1	TGTGCCTGGAGTCATCCCTCCGGGACAGTTTATGGCTACACCTTC	CAWSHPSGTVYGYTF
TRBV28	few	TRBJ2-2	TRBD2	TGTGCCAGCTCCTACGGGGGGGCTAACACCGGGGAGCTGTTTTTT	CASSYGGANTGELFF
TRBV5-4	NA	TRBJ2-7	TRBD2	TGTGCCAGCAGATCCCTGACTAGCGGGAATAACGAGCAGTACTTC	CASRSLTSGNNEQYF
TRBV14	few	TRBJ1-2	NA	TGTGCCAGCAGCCAAGGACGGACATATGGCTACACCTTC	CASSQGRTYGYTF
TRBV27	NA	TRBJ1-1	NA	TGTGCCAGCAGTTTGATACAGGAGAACACTGAAGCTTTCTTT	CASSLIQENTEAFF
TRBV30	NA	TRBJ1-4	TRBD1	TGTGCCTGCCTAAGGGGGCTAACTAATGAAAAACTGTTTTTT	CACLRGLTNEKLFF
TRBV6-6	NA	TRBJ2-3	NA	TGTGCCAGCAGTCGGCGGCCTAGCACAGATACGCAGTATTTT	CASSRRPSTDTQYF
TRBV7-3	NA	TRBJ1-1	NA	TGTGCCAGCAGCTCAGGGACTCTAGGGGACACTGAAGCTTTCTTT	CASSSGTLGDTEAFF